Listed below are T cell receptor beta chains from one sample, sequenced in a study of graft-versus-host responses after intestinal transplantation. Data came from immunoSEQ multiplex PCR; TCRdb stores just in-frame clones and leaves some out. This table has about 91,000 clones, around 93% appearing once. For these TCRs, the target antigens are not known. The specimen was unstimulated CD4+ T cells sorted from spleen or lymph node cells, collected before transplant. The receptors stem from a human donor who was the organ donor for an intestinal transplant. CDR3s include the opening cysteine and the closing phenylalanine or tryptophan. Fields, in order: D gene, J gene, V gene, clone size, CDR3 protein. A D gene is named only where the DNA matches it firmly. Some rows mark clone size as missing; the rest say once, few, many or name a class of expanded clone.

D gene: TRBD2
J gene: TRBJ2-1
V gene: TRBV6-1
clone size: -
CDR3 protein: CASSTTGGPYNEQFF

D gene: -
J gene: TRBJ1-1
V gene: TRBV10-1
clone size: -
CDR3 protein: CASREQRNTEAFF

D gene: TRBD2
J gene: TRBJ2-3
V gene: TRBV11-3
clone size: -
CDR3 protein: CASSSGLAASTDTQYF

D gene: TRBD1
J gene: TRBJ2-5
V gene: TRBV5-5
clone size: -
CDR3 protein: CASSMDRDQETQYF

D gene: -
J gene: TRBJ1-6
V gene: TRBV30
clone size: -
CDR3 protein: CAWSAWTGYNSPLHF

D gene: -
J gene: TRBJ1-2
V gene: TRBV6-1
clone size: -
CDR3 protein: CASSDIQVLYGYTF

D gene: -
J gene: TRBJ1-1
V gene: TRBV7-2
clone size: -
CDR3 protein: CASRLAGGQGEAFF

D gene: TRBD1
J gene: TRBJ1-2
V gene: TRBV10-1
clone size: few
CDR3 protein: CASFRDRDNGYTF

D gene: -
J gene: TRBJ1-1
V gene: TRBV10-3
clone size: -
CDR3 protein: CAISDPSPVLNTEAFF

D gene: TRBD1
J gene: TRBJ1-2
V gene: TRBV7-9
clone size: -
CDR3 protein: CASSLANVFDRVGYTF

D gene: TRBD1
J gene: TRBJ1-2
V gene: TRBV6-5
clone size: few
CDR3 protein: CASSGTDYGYTF

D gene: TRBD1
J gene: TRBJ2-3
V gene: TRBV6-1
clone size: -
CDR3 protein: CASSPGTGTQYF

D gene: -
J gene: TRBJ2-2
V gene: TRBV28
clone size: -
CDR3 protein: CASFLRRGRGNTGELFF

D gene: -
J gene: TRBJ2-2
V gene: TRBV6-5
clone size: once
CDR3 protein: CASTHSPRGTGELFF